This passage covers 3 T cell receptor beta chains from one sample sequenced in a study of cytomegalovirus exposure and HLA in healthy donors. The PCR ran on 60 Vbeta and 13 Jbeta primers. Method: immunoSEQ multiplex PCR; TCRdb's copy keeps in-frame clones and lacks some. The sample consists of about 150,000 clones, about 68% of them appearing once. What was sequenced was PBMCs. The receptors were sampled from a man younger than 35 in good health and CMV-seronegative.

The rearrangement uses TRBV4-1 and TRBJ2-3, with 7 bases identical to TRBD2. V was pared by 0 bases and J by 1 base, with 4 bases of the junction left unmatched. This CDR3 region has 16 residues. Germline V gene data show CDR1 as MGHRA and CDR2 as YSYEKL. CDR3 amino acids: CASSQDWGGRTDTQYF. CDR3 nucleotide sequence: TGCGCCAGCAGCCAAGATTGGGGGGGACGCACAGATACGCAGTATTTT.

CDR3 residues: CASSLHTGGGTSGTYEQYF. DNA of the CDR3: TGCGCCAGCAGCTTGCACACAGGGGGAGGCACTAGCGGGACCTACGAGCAGTACTTC. This chain uses TRBV5-1 with TRBJ2-7; 10 positions agree with TRBD2. The germline gives CDR1 SGHRS, CDR2 YFSETQ. This CDR3 is 19 amino acids long. After removal of 1 base from V and 2 bases from J, the junction contained 15 bases not matched to a gene.

This rearrangement joins TRBV27 to TRBJ2-7; D is unclear. Trimming stripped 5 bases from V and 4 bases from J, with 12 bases between. Germline V gene sequence: CDR1 MNHEY, CDR2 SMNVEV (reference sequence). The CDR3 is made up of 13 amino acids. The CDR3 here is CASSVGSRYEQYF. The DNA of the CDR3 is TGTGCCAGCAGTGTGGGTAGCCGGTACGAGCAGTACTTC.